The present T cell receptor beta chain was sequenced within a study of T cells after yellow fever vaccination. Findings of the study overall: Repertoires sorted by FACS could include abundant clonotypes that are contaminants from the bulk population. Shared CD4/CD8 clonotypes were a small share, likely from convergent recombination.

Generation of TCR cDNA used 5'RACE template switching (which added a universal primer site and UMIs). One entry per CDR3 protein, called by TCRdb with MiXCR from the 5' RACE reads. This repertoire shows a few hundred thousand distinct CDR3 sequences, about 4% found once; its top ten account for 20% to 25%. Points on this clonotype: The antigen remains unidentified.

Trimming stripped 1 base from V and 6 bases from J, with 13 bases between. Germline lookup yields CDR1 SGHTA and CDR2 FQGNSA. The CDR3 covers 15 residues. The receptor was isolated from a man aged 18 to 35 who received the YFV17D yellow fever vaccine. The material was PBMCs, obtained 5 days after the yellow fever booster vaccination. The chain combines TRBV7-2 with TRBJ1-5; D gene ambiguous. The CDR3 region is CASSLVEGPAQPQHF. DNA of the CDR3: TGTGCCAGCAGCTTAGTTGAGGGTCCTGCTCAGCCCCAGCATTTT.